This T cell receptor (beta chain) was captured by sequencing in a study of blood T cells in healthy people across ages. The authors ran a second PCR of roughly 6 to 12 cycles using a sample-barcoded 5' primer and a J-beta primer mix. TCRdb recomputed calls from the 5' RACE reads with MiXCR, one row per CDR3 protein. The sample has some 1 million distinct CDR3 sequences; around 45% are singletons. Donors were systemically healthy Caucasian individuals from Russia aged about 6 to 95 years. Germline V gene lookup returns CDR1 LGHNA and CDR2 YNFKEQ. The CDR3 consists of 15 residues. V trimming: 0 bases; J trimming: 4 bases; junction bases outside the gene matches: 3. There are many counts of this clonotype.

This sequence was found in a woman aged 60-75 years in good health. The chain joins TRBV4-2 to TRBJ2-5, with 9 bases aligning to TRBD2. The sample taken for sequencing was blood. CDR3 DNA sequence: TGTGCCAGCAGCCAAGATGAACTAGCGGGAGAGACCCAGTACTTC. It codes for CASSQDELAGETQYF.